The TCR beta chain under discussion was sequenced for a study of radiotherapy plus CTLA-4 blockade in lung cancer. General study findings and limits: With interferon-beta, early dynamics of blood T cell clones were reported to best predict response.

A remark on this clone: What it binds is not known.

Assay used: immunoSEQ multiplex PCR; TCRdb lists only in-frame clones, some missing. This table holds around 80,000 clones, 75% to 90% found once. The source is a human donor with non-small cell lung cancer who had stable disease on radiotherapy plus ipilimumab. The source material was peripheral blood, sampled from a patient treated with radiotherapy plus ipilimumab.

The CDR3 nucleotides read TGTGCCAGCAGTGCCGAGGGGACGGGCGGCACTGAAGCTTTCTTT. Translation: CASSAEGTGGTEAFF. The chain is built from TRBV6-4 and TRBJ1-1, with a weak D call TRBD1 (5 bases). Germline V gives CDR1 MRHNA, CDR2 SNTAGT. V lost 4 bases to trimming and J lost 4 bases, with 16 bases between them. The CDR3 spans 15 residues.